This TCR beta chain was recorded in a study of cytomegalovirus exposure and HLA in healthy donors. The study, taken as a whole, reports: Researchers catalogued some 160 TCR beta chains as cytomegalovirus-associated.

Germline CDR1 is SGHTA and CDR2 is FQGNSA. V lost 3 bases and J lost 0, with 8 bases in between. The CDR3 length is 14 residues. Worth noting for this clone: Its antigen is not known.

13 Jbeta primers and 60 Vbeta primers were used for the PCR. TCRdb's table, derived via immunoSEQ multiplex PCR, lists solely in-frame clones and lacks some. The data show fewer than 85,000 clones, less than 80% seen once. Healthy individuals who donated bone marrow served as the donors. The rearrangement links TRBV7-2 to TRBJ1-1; no clear D. Sequencing was performed on PBMCs. The clonotype was recovered from a woman aged 40 to 49 in good health and CMV-seropositive. The CDR3: CASSLRVVNTEAFF. DNA of the CDR3: TGTGCCAGCAGCTTGAGGGTGGTGAACACTGAAGCTTTCTTT.